This TCR beta chain appears in the sequencing data of a study of shared clonotypes between healthy human individuals. Broader study findings: Sequencing depth was predicted to influence how clonotypes are shared among donors. Sampling involved blood alone; tissue repertoires likely differ.

It was at deep level that the assay was run. Produced via immunoSEQ multiplex PCR; TCRdb's table is partial and in-frame only. The sample has 450,000 to 600,000 clones, 79% seen once. On this clone itself: Its antigen is as yet unknown.

Germline V gene lookup returns CDR1 LGHNT and CDR2 FRNRAP. The length of the CDR3 is 14 residues. Deletions cut 6 bases from V and 7 bases from J, with 16 bases between. The chain recombines TRBV12-5 with TRBJ2-1, with a possible D match to TRBD2 (6 bases). This clonotype was obtained from a woman aged 40 to 50 in good health. Some clones in this sample may be carry-over from other donors' samples. Sequences were obtained from PBMCs. Here the CDR3 reads CASGPSLATNEQFF. CDR3 sequence (DNA): TGTGCTAGTGGGCCATCCCTAGCGACTAATGAGCAGTTCTTC.